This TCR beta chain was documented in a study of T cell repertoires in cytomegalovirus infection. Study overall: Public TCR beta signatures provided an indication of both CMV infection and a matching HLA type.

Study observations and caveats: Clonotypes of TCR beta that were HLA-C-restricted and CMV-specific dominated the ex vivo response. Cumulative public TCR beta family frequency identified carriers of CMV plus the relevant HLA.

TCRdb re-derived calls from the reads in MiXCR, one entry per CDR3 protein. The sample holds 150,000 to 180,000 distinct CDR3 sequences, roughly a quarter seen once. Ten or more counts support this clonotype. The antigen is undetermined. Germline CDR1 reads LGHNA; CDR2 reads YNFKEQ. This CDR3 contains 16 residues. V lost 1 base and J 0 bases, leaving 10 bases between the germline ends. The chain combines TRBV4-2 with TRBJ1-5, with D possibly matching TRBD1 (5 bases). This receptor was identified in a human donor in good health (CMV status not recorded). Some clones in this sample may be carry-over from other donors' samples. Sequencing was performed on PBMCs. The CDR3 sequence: CASSQVATASNQPQHF. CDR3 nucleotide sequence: TGTGCCAGCAGCCAAGTTGCGACAGCTAGCAATCAGCCCCAGCATTTT.